Below, 22 T cell receptor beta chains from the same sample are listed, as sequenced in a study of preoperative IRX-2 immunotherapy in early breast cancer. TCRdb keeps only in-frame clones here, not all; method: immunoSEQ multiplex PCR. This table holds 28,000 or so clones, roughly 90% found once. The treatment: preoperative locoregional IRX-2 cytokine immunotherapy. The specimen was collected from a patient treated with IRX-2 immunotherapy. Receptors originate from a human donor with breast cancer.

The J gene is TRBJ2-3, the V gene TRBV7-9; D call uncertain. The germline CDR1 and CDR2 sequences are SEHNR and FQNEAQ (reference sequence). The CDR3 runs to 16 residues. The germline V and J ends were trimmed by 4 bases and 3 bases, with 17 bases remaining between them. CDR3: CASSSTLVLVTDTQYF. CDR3 sequence (DNA): TGTGCCAGCAGCTCGACTCTAGTCTTGGTGACAGATACGCAGTATTTT.

J is TRBJ2-5 and V is TRBV19, with 11 nucleotides matching TRBD2. CDR3 length equals 16 residues. Germline V gene sequence: CDR1 LNHDA, CDR2 SQIVND (reference sequence). The ends lost 3 bases at V and 4 bases at J; junction bases unmatched: 7. The CDR3 loop reads CASSILAGGRGETQYF. CDR3 sequence (DNA): TGTGCCAGTAGTATTCTAGCGGGAGGCCGTGGAGAGACCCAGTACTTC.

The J gene is TRBJ1-2, the V gene TRBV29-1; 7 nucleotides match TRBD1. Trimming removed 1 base from V and 7 bases from J; junction bases left unmatched: 3. From germline, CDR1 is SQVTM and CDR2 ANQGSEA. There are 12 residues in the CDR3. CDR3 amino acids: CSVEGGTAGYTF. The CDR3, as DNA: TGCAGCGTTGAAGGGGGGACAGCTGGCTACACCTTC.

The chain has TRBV10-1 and TRBJ2-7; 9 bases are a match to TRBD1. Germline lookup yields CDR1 WNHNN and CDR2 SYGVQD (reference sequence). The ends lost 3 bases at V and 2 bases at J; junction bases unmatched: 5. CDR3 length: 15 amino acids. CDR3 DNA: TGCGCCAGCAGTGACCCCGGACAGGGGACCTACGAGCAGTACTTC. Translated: CASSDPGQGTYEQYF.

The V call is TRBV5-1, the J call TRBJ2-5; TRBD1 matches at 7 bases. TRBJ2-7 explains the end of the DNA better; the J call may be wrong. This CDR3 is built from 15 residues. Germline assignment: CDR1 SGHRS and CDR2 YFSETQ. The CDR3 here is CASSSQGVGAYEQYF. DNA for the CDR3: TGCGCCAGCAGCTCGCAGGGGGTGGGGGCCTACGAGCAGTACTTC.

The rearrangement links TRBV6-5 to TRBJ2-7; tentatively, D is TRBD2 (6 bases). Trimming removed 4 bases from V and 0 bases from J, with 13 bases in between. Germline V lookup: CDR1 MNHEY, CDR2 SVGAGI. This CDR3 is built from 15 residues. The CDR3 bases are TGTGCCAGCAGTTCGGTAGGGAGGAACTCCTACGAGCAGTACTTC. This sequence encodes CASSSVGRNSYEQYF.

The chain recombines TRBV4-2 with TRBJ2-7; perhaps TRBD2 as D (8 bases). The CDR3 has 14 residues. V lost 4 bases to trimming and J lost 4 bases, with 14 bases between them. Germline assignment: CDR1 LGHNA and CDR2 YNFKEQ. The DNA of the CDR3 is TGTGCCAGCAGCCCGGGAGGGACAGTATACGAGCAGTACTTC. Its translation is CASSPGGTVYEQYF.

This clone appeared once. The V and J genes are TRBV18 and TRBJ2-2; 8 nucleotides agree with TRBD2. Germline CDR1 reads KGHSH; CDR2 reads LQKENI. This CDR3 spans 16 amino acids. V was pared by 3 bases and J by 7 bases, with 10 bases of the junction left unmatched. CDR3 in DNA: TGTGCCAGCTCACCGTCAGCGGGGGCGCGTGGCGGGGAGCTGTTTTTT. Translating it yields CASSPSAGARGGELFF.

The chain has TRBV6-5 and TRBJ1-5; D remains unclear. From germline, CDR1 is MNHEY and CDR2 SVGAGI. The CDR3 spans 14 residues. V was trimmed by 6 bases and J by 7 bases, leaving 16 bases between them. The CDR3: CASSPVRMGQPQHF. In DNA, the CDR3 is TGTGCCAGCAGCCCGGTAAGGATGGGACAGCCCCAGCATTTT.

J is TRBJ2-5 and V is TRBV7-2; D gene unclear. This CDR3 has 14 residues. Germline-derived CDR1 and CDR2 are SGHTA and FQGNSA. The V and J ends lost 5 bases and 2 bases respectively, with 12 bases between them. The CDR3 loop is CASSPGTNQETQYF. DNA of the CDR3: TGTGCCAGCAGCCCAGGCACTAATCAAGAGACCCAGTACTTC.

The chain links TRBV9 to TRBJ2-7; a weak D match, TRBD1 (6 bases). Germline CDR1 and CDR2: SGDLS and YYNGEE. The V end was cut by 6 bases, the J end by 4 bases, with 20 bases between. The CDR3 is 15 residues long. Here the CDR3 reads CASTPTTGTGYEQYF. DNA for the CDR3: TGTGCCAGCACCCCTACTACAGGGACGGGATACGAGCAGTACTTC.

The chain recombines TRBV15 with TRBJ2-5; no clear D gene. CDR1 is LNHNV and CDR2 is YYDKDF in the germline V gene (reference sequence). The ends were cut back, 1 base at V and 10 bases at J, with 13 bases in the middle. The CDR3 is 13 amino acids. The CDR3 bases are TGTGCCACCAGCAGAGTCGGTGGGGATGTCCAGTACTTC. Protein sequence: CATSRVGGDVQYF.

The CDR3 region is CASSWTGGGNSPLHF. The CDR3 DNA reads as TGTGCCAGCAGCTGGACAGGGGGCGGTAATTCACCCCTCCACTTT. V gene TRBV7-2 combines with J gene TRBJ1-6; TRBD1 matches 11 bases. V shed 4 bases and J 6 bases; nucleotides not matched to a gene: 2. From germline, CDR1 is SGHTA and CDR2 FQGNSA. The CDR3 length is 15 residues.

The gene calls are TRBV6-1 and TRBJ2-7; a possible D gene is TRBD1 (6 bases). Germline V gives CDR1 MNHNS, CDR2 SASEGT. Trimming left V 6 bases short and J 4 bases short, with 16 bases between. The CDR3 has 14 amino acids. CDR3 region: CASRTGPRVYEQYF. The CDR3, as DNA: TGTGCCAGCAGAACAGGGCCCCGGGTTTACGAGCAGTACTTC.

The chain combines TRBV6-1 with TRBJ2-2; 8 bases fit TRBD1. The CDR3 is 17 amino acids. V was pared by 3 bases and J by 0 bases, with 6 bases of the junction left unmatched. CDR1 MNHNS and CDR2 SASEGT come from the germline V gene. In DNA form, the CDR3 reads TGTGCCAGCAGTGACCCTTCGGACAGGGCGAACACCGGGGAGCTGTTTTTT. Translating it yields CASSDPSDRANTGELFF.

CDR3 residues: CASTQLAGGTGELFF. CDR3 sequence (DNA): TGTGCCAGCACCCAACTAGCGGGAGGCACCGGGGAGCTGTTTTTT. V is TRBV7-9 and J is TRBJ2-2; TRBD2 agrees at 12 bases. Germline V gene data show CDR1 as SEHNR and CDR2 as FQNEAQ (reference sequence). This CDR3 comprises 15 residues. Trimming at V came to 7 bases and at J to 4 bases, leaving 4 bases not matched to a gene.

The chain carries TRBV27 and TRBJ2-5, with TRBD1 matching over 7 bases. J lost 1 base, V lost 4 bases, and 6 bases had no gene match. This CDR3 has 15 residues. Germline-derived CDR1 and CDR2 are MNHEY and SMNVEV (reference sequence). The CDR3 reads CASSSPGTAQETQYF. In DNA form, the CDR3 reads TGTGCCAGCAGTTCCCCCGGGACAGCCCAAGAGACCCAGTACTTC.

This chain links TRBV2 with TRBJ1-2, with D possibly TRBD1 on 6 matching bases. The germline V gene encodes CDR1 SNHLY and CDR2 FYNNEI. This CDR3 region has 16 residues. The germline V and J ends were trimmed by 7 bases and 7 bases, with 25 bases remaining between them. The CDR3 DNA follows: TGTGCCAGCAAACGCTTGACAACAGGGTCACCCTTTGGCTACACCTTC. This encodes CASKRLTTGSPFGYTF. The entire variable domain, with the rest obtained from reference TRBV2 and TRBJ1-2, is as follows: EPEVTQTPSHQVTQMGQEVILRCVPISNHLYFYWYRQILGQKVEFLVSFYNNEISEKSEIFDDQFSVERPDGSNFTLKIRSTKLEDSAMYFCASKRLTTGSPFGYTFGSGTRLTVV.

The gene calls are TRBV7-2 and TRBJ2-5; D may be TRBD2 (6 bases). Trimming pared 2 bases from V and 2 bases from J, leaving 9 bases between. The CDR3 has 14 residues. Germline V gene lookup returns CDR1 SGHTA and CDR2 FQGNSA. This CDR3 is CASSLWGEQETQYF. The CDR3 DNA reads TGTGCCAGCAGCTTATGGGGGGAGCAAGAGACCCAGTACTTC.

This clone was picked up one time. V and J are TRBV9 and TRBJ2-2; TRBD1 might be the D (6 bases). The CDR3 runs 15 residues. The V end was cut by 0 bases, the J end by 7 bases, with 13 bases between. Germline V gene data show CDR1 as SGDLS and CDR2 as YYNGEE. The CDR3 nucleotides read TGTGCCAGCAGCGTAGGGTGGGGGCCTTTCGGGGAGCTGTTTTTT. Protein product: CASSVGWGPFGELFF.

The J gene is TRBJ2-3, the V gene TRBV5-1, with 9 bases that match TRBD1. The germline gives CDR1 SGHRS, CDR2 YFSETQ. With 4 bases clipped from V and 11 bases from J, the junction kept 11 bases outside the gene matches. The CDR3 is made up of 14 amino acids. The CDR3 reads CASSPGQGPSGQYF. CDR3 in DNA: TGCGCCAGCAGCCCGGGACAGGGACCGTCTGGGCAGTATTTT. Full variable domain (rest looked up from reference TRBV5-1 and TRBJ2-3): KAGVTQTPRYLIKTRGQQVTLSCSPISGHRSVSWYQQTPGQGLQFLFEYFSETQRNKGNFPGRFSGRQFSNSRSEMNVSTLELGDSALYLCASSPGQGPSGQYFGPGTRLTVL.

The chain joins TRBV4-3 to TRBJ2-2; D could derive from TRBD1 or TRBD2 (6 bases each). Trimming stripped 0 bases from V and 7 bases from J, with 12 bases between. CDR3 length equals 15 residues. The germline V gene encodes CDR1 LGHNA and CDR2 YSLEER. CDR3 loop: CASSQEWGAGGELFF. CDR3 DNA: TGCGCCAGCAGCCAAGAATGGGGGGCGGGCGGGGAGCTGTTTTTT.